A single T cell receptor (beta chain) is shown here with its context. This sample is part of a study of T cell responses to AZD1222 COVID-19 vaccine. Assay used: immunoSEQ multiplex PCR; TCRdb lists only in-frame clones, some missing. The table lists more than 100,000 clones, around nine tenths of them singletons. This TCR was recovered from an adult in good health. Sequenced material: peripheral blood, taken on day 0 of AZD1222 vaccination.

The CDR3 is CASSLLSGPQHF. CDR3 DNA: TGTGCCAGCAGTCTGCTGTCTGGGCCCCAGCATTTT. The chain uses TRBV28 and TRBJ1-5, with D uncertain. This CDR3 has 12 residues. Germline V gene data show CDR1 as MDHEN and CDR2 as SYDVKM. Trimming pared 5 bases from V and 9 bases from J, leaving 11 bases between. The complete variable domain, with remaining parts taken from reference TRBV28 and TRBJ1-5, reads DVKVTQSSRYLVKRTGEKVFLECVQDMDHENMFWYRQDPGLGLRLIYFSYDVKMKEKGDIPEGYSVSREKKERFSLILESASTNQTSMYLCASSLLSGPQHFGDGTRLSIL.